This T cell receptor beta chain was profiled in a study of shared clonotypes between healthy human individuals. Study-level background: Three plates each covered CD4 naive and memory; CD8 naive two, CD8 memory one.

TCRdb keeps only in-frame clones here, not all; method: immunoSEQ multiplex PCR. The sample shows 2 million or so clones, 95% of them seen only once. Study results and caveats: The study generally estimated greater richness for naive than memory subsets. Sorted-subset samples were not fully sequenced, rarefaction indicated. Naive CD4 clonotype sharing across several donors was about 5%.

CDR1 and CDR2 (germline): GTSNPN, SVGIG (reference sequence). This CDR3 region has 13 residues. The germline V and J ends were trimmed by 0 bases and 2 bases, with 5 bases remaining between them. Comment on this clone: Its antigen is still unknown. The sample holds other DNA sequences that translate to the same CDR3.

The sample consisted of naive CD4+ T cells sorted from blood. Noted subset: CD45RA+ positively selected. J is TRBJ1-5 and V is TRBV30; no clear D gene. This clonotype was obtained from a man younger than 30 in good health. CDR3 nucleotides: TGTGCCTGGAGTGTACCAGGCAATCAGCCCCAGCATTTT. Translating it yields CAWSVPGNQPQHF.